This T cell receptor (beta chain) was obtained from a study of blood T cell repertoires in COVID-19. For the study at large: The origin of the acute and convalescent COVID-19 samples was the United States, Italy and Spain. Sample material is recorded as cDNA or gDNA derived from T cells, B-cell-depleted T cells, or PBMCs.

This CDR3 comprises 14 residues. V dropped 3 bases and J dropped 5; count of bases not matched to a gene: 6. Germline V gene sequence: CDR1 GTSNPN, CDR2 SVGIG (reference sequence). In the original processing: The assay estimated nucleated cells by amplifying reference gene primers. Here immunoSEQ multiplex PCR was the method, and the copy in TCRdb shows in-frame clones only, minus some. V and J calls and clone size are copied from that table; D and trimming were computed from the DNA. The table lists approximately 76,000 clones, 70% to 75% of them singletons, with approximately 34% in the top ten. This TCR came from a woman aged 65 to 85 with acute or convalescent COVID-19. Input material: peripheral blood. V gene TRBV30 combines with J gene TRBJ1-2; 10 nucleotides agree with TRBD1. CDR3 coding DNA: TGTGCCTGGAGCCGGGACAGGGGAGATTATGGCTACACCTTC. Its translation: CAWSRDRGDYGYTF.